This T cell receptor (beta chain) was recorded in a study of shared clonotypes between healthy human individuals (dated by TCRdb to the early 2020s). About the investigation overall: The cohort included three men and a couple of women between 18 and 49 years of age. Per donor, three plates each were used for CD4 naive and CD4 memory, two for CD8 naive, and one for CD8 memory. Between about 0.8 and 9 billion PBMCs per donor were obtained by leukapheresis. The study deeply sequenced blood TCR repertoires of about 5 healthy adults to estimate repertoire size and the extent of clonotype sharing between individuals. Libraries were prepared and TCR repertoires were sequenced by different laboratories using diverse techniques, in order to increase sequencing depth and limit assay-specific biases.

CDR1 and CDR2, per the germline V gene, are MDHEN and SYDVKM. V loses 5 bases of germline sequence and J loses 2 bases, and the interval between the two ends is 16 bases. The CDR3 contains 16 residues, cysteine and phenylalanine counted. Solely the CDR3 DNA is kept, with 48 bases framed from the first base. Using the deep immunoSEQ assay, TCR CDR3 regions were amplified from genomic DNA by multiplex PCR. Extracted genomic DNA from each cell subset was distributed evenly across all wells of several immunoSEQ 96-well plates, and each plate was treated as a replicate. For sorted subsets, around 200 ng genomic DNA, equal to tens of thousands of T cell genomes, was loaded into each replicate PCR. The purified libraries were quantified using a Qubit 3.0 fluorometer, sized with a Bioanalyzer 2100, and then quantified again using the KAPA Library Quantification kit. A separate single-read 150-cycle Illumina NextSeq 550 flow cell was used to sequence each immunoSEQ 96-well plate. Under the source paper's analysis protocol: The immunoSEQ output contained only junctional sequences without quality scores, so filtering could not match that applied to full-length reads. To assign V/J genes and CDR3, sequences were annotated using PyIR, a Python wrapper for IgBLAST v1.9, with IMGT germline references. Reads with weak V/J assignments (E-value above 1e-6), missing CDR3, stop codons, out-of-frame junctions, or ambiguous translated residues were removed. V3J clonotypes were defined as sequences sharing the same inferred V gene, J gene, and CDR3 amino acid sequence. To compute the percentage overlap between repertoires, the number of shared unique clonotypes was divided by the size of the smaller repertoire. Repertoire richness was assessed with RTK rarefaction, the Chao1 estimator, and Recon v2.1 estimates of unobserved clonotypes. For all TCRbeta clonotypes obtained by the gDNA method from a few donors, generation probabilities were computed with OLGA. The table was pulled from immuneACCESS by TCRdb, which kept in-frame rearrangements only. Such tables lose some clones; where checked, under half of the loss comes from unresolved V genes, and the rest has no known cause. V and J calls and clone size come straight from that table; D and trimming were deduced from the DNA. This sample has around 1.6 million clones in its table, and 95% to 99% of those were observed once. The ten largest clones represent approximately 0.44% of the sample.

Results and caveats for the whole study, not just this receptor: Sampling was restricted to blood, and TCR repertoires in tissue are likely to differ from TCR repertoires in blood. Pairwise subsampling led to the expectation that sequencing depth would affect the degree of clonotype sharing among donors. Compared with non-shared clonotypes, clonotypes shared by all four sorted-subset donors had higher generation probabilities. Because the study included only a small number of donors, the genetic and exposure-history diversity represented was limited. Naive subsets generally had larger estimated clonotype richness than memory subsets did. Incomplete sequencing was indicated by rarefaction of sorted-subset datasets, despite the large sequencing depth. When four donors were compared, the shared fraction of clonotypes was around 5.1% for naive CD4, 3.5% to 4% for naive CD8, 2.3% for memory CD4, and less than 0.5% for memory CD8.

This clone was counted a single time. Which antigen it targets is not known. No much larger clone is present one base from it, and per-base qualities are unavailable. The donors were healthy, HIV-negative adults with no recently reported acute infections or vaccinations. Every donor was a Caucasian adult living in Nashville, Tennessee, USA. CD4+ T cells were enriched through magnetic negative selection, after which naive cells were positively selected on CD45RA and the remaining negative fraction served as the memory subset. Blood was obtained by leukapheresis, after which PBMCs were separated by Ficoll-Histopaque density gradient centrifugation and cryopreserved in liquid nitrogen vapor phase. Analytical flow cytometry was used to check the purity and quantity of every magnetically sorted T cell population. From each sorted fraction, genomic DNA was isolated and quantified by UV absorbance on a Nanodrop 2000c.

The receptor was isolated from a young man in good health. This chain is built from TRBV28 and TRBJ1-5; a tentative D call is TRBD1 (6 bases match). Sequenced material: naive CD4+ T cells sorted from blood. The cell subset or site label for this specimen denotes: CD45RA+ positively selected. The DNA reads TGTGCCAGCAGTCCCCTGATTGCAGGGGGCAATCAGCCCCAGCATTTT. Translated, it reads CASSPLIAGGNQPQHF.